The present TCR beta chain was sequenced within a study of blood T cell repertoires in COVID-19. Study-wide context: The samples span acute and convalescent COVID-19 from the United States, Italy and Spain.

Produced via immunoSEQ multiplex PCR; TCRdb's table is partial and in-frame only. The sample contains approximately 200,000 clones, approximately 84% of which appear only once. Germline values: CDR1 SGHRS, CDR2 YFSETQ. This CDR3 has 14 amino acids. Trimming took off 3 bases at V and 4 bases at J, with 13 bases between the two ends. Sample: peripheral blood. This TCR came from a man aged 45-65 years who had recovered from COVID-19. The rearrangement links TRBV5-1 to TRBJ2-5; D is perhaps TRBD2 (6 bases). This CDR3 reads CASSWNLGGETQYF. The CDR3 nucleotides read TGCGCCAGCAGCTGGAACTTGGGGGGAGAGACCCAGTACTTC.